This TCR beta chain was documented in a study of response to subunit inactivated influenza vaccine. Whole-study results and caveats: Only a handful of new T cells, the authors suggested, are recruited with each seasonal influenza vaccination.

This CDR3 comprises 15 residues. In germline, CDR1 is SEHNR, CDR2 FQNEAQ (reference sequence). The V gene end was trimmed by 6 bases and the J gene end by 7 bases; junction bases not matched to a gene: 14. TCRdb re-derived calls from the RT-PCR reads in MiXCR, one entry per CDR3 protein. The sample carries 500,000 to 750,000 distinct CDR3 sequences, 14% recorded once. Only a few counts were recorded for this clonotype. The antigen is not known. This TCR came from a man aged 50-60 years who received an inactivated influenza vaccine. Sequencing used PBMCs from blood, obtained 12 days after vaccination. The chain employs TRBV7-9 and TRBJ2-7, with 8 nucleotides matching TRBD2. The CDR3: CASRSPREGGYEQYF. CDR3 in DNA: TGTGCCAGCAGAAGCCCCCGGGAGGGAGGATATGAGCAGTACTTC.